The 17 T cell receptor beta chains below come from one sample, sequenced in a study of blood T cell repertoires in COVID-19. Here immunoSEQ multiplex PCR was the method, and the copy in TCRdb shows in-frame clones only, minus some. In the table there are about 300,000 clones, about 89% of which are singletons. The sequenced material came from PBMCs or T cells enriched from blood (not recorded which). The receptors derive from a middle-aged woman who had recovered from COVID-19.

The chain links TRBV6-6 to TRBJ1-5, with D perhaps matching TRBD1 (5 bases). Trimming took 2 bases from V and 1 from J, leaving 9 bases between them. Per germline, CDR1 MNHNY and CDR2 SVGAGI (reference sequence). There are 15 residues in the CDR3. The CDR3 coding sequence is TGTGCCAGCAGTTACACGGGGGTGAGCAATCAGCCCCAGCATTTT. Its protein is CASSYTGVSNQPQHF.

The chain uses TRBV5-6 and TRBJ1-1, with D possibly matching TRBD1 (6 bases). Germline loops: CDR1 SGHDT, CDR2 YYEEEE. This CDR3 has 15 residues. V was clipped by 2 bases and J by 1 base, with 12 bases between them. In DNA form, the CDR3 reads TGTGCCAGCAGCTTCTGGGGGCTGAGGAACACTGAAGCTTTCTTT. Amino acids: CASSFWGLRNTEAFF.

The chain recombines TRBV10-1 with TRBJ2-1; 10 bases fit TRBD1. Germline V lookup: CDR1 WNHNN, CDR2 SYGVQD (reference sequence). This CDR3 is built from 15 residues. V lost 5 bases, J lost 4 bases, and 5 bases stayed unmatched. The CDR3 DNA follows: TGCGCCAGCAGTAAGACAGGGGGCTTGTACAATGAGCAGTTCTTC. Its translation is CASSKTGGLYNEQFF.

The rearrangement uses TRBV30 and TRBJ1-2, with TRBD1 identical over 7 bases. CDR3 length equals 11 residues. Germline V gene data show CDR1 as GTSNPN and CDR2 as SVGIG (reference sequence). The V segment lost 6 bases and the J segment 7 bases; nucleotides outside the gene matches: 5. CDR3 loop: CACHRGGGYTF. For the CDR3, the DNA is TGTGCCTGTCACAGGGGAGGTGGCTACACCTTC. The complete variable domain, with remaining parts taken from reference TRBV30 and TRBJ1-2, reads SQTIHQWPATLVQPVGSPLSLECTVEGTSNPNLYWYRQAAGRGLQLLFYSVGIGQISSEVPQNLSASRPQDRQFILSSKKLLLSDSGFYLCACHRGGGYTFGSGTRLTVV.

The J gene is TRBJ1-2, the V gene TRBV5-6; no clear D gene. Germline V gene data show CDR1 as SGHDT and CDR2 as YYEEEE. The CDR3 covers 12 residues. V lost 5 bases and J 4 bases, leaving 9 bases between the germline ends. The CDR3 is CASSRVGYGYTF. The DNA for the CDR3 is TGTGCCAGCAGTCGGGTAGGCTATGGCTACACCTTC.

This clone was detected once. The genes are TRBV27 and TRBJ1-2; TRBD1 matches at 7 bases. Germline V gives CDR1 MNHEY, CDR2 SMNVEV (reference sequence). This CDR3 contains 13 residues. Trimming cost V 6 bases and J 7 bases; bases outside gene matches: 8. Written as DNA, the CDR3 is TGTGCCAGCAGGGACCCGGGGACAGCTGGCTACACCTTC. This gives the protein CASRDPGTAGYTF.

CDR3: CASSIGPYQRGPNEQFF. Written as DNA, the CDR3 is TGTGCCAGTAGTATAGGCCCTTATCAGCGGGGACCAAATGAGCAGTTCTTC. The J gene is TRBJ2-1, the V gene TRBV19; 7 bases are a match to TRBD2. V was clipped by 1 base and J by 7 bases; unmatched bases: 13. CDR3 length equals 17 residues. CDR1 is LNHDA and CDR2 is SQIVND in the germline V gene (reference sequence).

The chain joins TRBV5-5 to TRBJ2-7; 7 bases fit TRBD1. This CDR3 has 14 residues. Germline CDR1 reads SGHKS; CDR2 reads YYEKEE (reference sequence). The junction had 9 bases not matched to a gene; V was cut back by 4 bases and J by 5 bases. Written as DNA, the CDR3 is TGTGCCAGCAGCAGACAGGGCTCTCAAGACGAGCAGTACTTC. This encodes CASSRQGSQDEQYF.

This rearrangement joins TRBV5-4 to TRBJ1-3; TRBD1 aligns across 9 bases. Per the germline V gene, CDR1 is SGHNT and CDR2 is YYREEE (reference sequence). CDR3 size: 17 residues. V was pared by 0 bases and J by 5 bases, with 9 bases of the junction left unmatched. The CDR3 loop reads CASSLVRDRDVRNTIYF. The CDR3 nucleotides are TGTGCCAGCAGCTTGGTCCGGGACAGGGATGTTAGAAACACCATATATTTT.

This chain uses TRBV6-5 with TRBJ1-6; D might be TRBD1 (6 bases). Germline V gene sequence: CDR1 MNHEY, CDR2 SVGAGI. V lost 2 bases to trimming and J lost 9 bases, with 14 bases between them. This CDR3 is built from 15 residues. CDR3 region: CASSYKGGVGSPLHF. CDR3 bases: TGTGCCAGCAGTTACAAGGGGGGGGTAGGTTCACCCCTCCACTTT.

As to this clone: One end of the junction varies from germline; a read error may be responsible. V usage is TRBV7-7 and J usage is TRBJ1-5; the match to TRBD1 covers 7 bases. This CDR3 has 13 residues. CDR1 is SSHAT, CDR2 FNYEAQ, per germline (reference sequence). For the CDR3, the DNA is TGTGCTAGCAGCACGGGGACAGATCAGCCCCAGCATTTT. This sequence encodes CASSTGTDQPQHF. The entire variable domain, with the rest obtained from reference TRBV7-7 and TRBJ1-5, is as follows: GAGVSQSPRYKVTKRGQDVTLRCDPISSHATLYWYQQALGQGPEFLTYFNYEAQPDKSGLPSDRFSAERPEGSISTLTIQRTEQRDSAMYRCASSTGTDQPQHFGDGTRLSIL.

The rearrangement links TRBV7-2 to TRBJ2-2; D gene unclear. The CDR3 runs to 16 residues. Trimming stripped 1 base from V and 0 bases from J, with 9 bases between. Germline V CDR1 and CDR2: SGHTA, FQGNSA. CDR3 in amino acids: CASSLVEAANTGELFF. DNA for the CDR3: TGTGCCAGCAGCTTAGTCGAGGCAGCGAACACCGGGGAGCTGTTTTTT.

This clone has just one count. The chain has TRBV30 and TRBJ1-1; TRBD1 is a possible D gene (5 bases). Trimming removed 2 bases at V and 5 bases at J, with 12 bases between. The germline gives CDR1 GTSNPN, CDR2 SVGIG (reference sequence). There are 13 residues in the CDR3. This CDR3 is CAWSSQGRTEAFF. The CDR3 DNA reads TGTGCCTGGAGTAGCCAGGGTCGGACTGAAGCTTTCTTT.

CDR3 in amino acids: CASSLLGGFTYEQYF. CDR3 sequence (DNA): TGTGCCAGCAGTTTATTAGGCGGGTTTACCTACGAGCAGTACTTC. The chain is built from TRBV27 and TRBJ2-7; D may be TRBD2 (5 bases). CDR3 size: 15 residues. Germline V gives CDR1 MNHEY, CDR2 SMNVEV (reference sequence). Deletions cut 1 base from V and 2 bases from J, with 12 bases between.

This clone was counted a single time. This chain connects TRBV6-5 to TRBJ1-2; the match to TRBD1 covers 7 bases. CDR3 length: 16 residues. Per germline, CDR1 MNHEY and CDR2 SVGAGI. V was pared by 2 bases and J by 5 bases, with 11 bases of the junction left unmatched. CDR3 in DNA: TGTGCCAGCAGTTACCGACAGGGAGCAGGGAGGTATGGCTACACCTTC. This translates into CASSYRQGAGRYGYTF.

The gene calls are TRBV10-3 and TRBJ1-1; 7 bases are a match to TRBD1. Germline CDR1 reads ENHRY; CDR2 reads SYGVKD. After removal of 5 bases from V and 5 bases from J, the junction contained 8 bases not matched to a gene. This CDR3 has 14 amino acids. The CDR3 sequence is CAISSRQGYTEAFF. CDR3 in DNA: TGTGCCATCAGTTCCCGACAGGGATATACTGAAGCTTTCTTT.

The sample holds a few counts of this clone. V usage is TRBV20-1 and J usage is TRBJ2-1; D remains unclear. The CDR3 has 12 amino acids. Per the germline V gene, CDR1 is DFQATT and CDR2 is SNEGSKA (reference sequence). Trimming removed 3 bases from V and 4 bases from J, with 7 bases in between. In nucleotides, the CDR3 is TGCAGTGCTAGTTTGCGGTACAATGAGCAGTTCTTC. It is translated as CSASLRYNEQFF.